These 9 T cell receptor beta chains were all obtained from the same sample, sequenced in a study of beta chain features in type 1 diabetes. The sequenced template was cDNA made from the entire isolated RNA. Sequencing was performed with immunoSEQ multiplex PCR; in TCRdb, only in-frame clones are kept and a portion is missing. The sample includes roughly 340,000 clones, roughly 12% of them seen just once. The study's findings and limits: A moderate, significant TCRB CDR3 shortening appeared in type 1 diabetes across four CD4+ subsets.

These receptors have no known antigen. Sequencing input: naive CD4+ T cells from blood. Source of these receptors: a woman under 30 with type 1 diabetes.

This clone was counted between two and nine times. CDR3 amino acids: CASSTGTRSAGELFF. DNA for the CDR3: TGTGCCAGCAGCACCGGGACTAGGAGTGCGGGGGAGCTGTTTTTT. The chain carries TRBV7-2 and TRBJ2-2; 8 bases fit TRBD2. J lost 8 bases, V lost 5 bases, and 10 bases had no gene match. Germline V CDR1 and CDR2: SGHTA, FQGNSA. This CDR3 is 15 amino acids long.

CDR3 protein: CASSSTNPDTQYF. The CDR3 DNA sequence: TGTGCCAGCAGCTCCACAAACCCAGATACGCAGTATTTT. The chain is built from TRBV5-4 and TRBJ2-3, with D unresolved. V lost 3 bases to trimming and J lost 4 bases, with 9 bases between them. The CDR3 sequence is 13 residues long. Germline V gene lookup returns CDR1 SGHNT and CDR2 YYREEE (reference sequence).

There are a few counts of this clone. This chain links TRBV18 with TRBJ1-1; 12 bases line up with TRBD1. Looked up from germline, CDR1 is KGHSH and CDR2 is LQKENI. The CDR3 is 17 amino acids. J gave up 5 bases and V 2 bases, and 9 bases lay outside the gene matches. CDR3 loop: CASSPLGQGARVTEAFF. CDR3 DNA: TGTGCCAGCTCACCATTGGGACAGGGGGCAAGGGTTACTGAAGCTTTCTTT.

The rearrangement links TRBV9 to TRBJ2-3; TRBD2 matches at 12 bases. V was pared by 5 bases and J by 4 bases, with 2 bases of the junction left unmatched. The CDR3 length is 14 residues. CDR1 is SGDLS, CDR2 YYNGEE, per germline. The DNA for the CDR3 is TGTGCCAGCAGTACTAGCGGGAGGCCAGATACGCAGTATTTT. It yields the protein CASSTSGRPDTQYF.

This clone was counted only a few times. The chain has TRBV7-2 and TRBJ1-5; the match to TRBD1 covers 8 bases. Germline V CDR1 and CDR2: SGHTA, FQGNSA. V lost 5 bases to trimming and J lost 5 bases; unmatched junction nucleotides: 11. This CDR3 comprises 16 residues. Here the CDR3 DNA reads TGTGCCAGCAGCGCGGGGACAGGTACCATAGATCAGCCCCAGCATTTT. Translated: CASSAGTGTIDQPQHF.

This rearrangement joins TRBV7-9 to TRBJ2-7; D perhaps matches TRBD2 (5 bases). CDR1 SEHNR and CDR2 FQNEAQ come from the germline V gene (reference sequence). This CDR3 is 15 amino acids long. V lost 6 bases and J 3 bases, leaving 18 bases between the germline ends. This CDR3 reads CASSPPAGGDYEQYF. The CDR3, as DNA: TGTGCCAGCAGTCCCCCCGCAGGAGGCGACTACGAGCAGTACTTC.

The chain employs TRBV28 and TRBJ2-7, with 7 positions matching TRBD2. J was trimmed by 4 bases and V by 3 bases; bases with no gene match: 6. Per germline, CDR1 MDHEN and CDR2 SYDVKM. This CDR3 contains 14 residues. CDR3 protein: CASSLGGSVYEQYF. CDR3 bases: TGTGCCAGCAGTTTGGGCGGGAGTGTGTACGAGCAGTACTTC.

This clone was counted a few times. Other DNA sequences of this sample code for an identical CDR3. The chain combines TRBV29-1 with TRBJ2-7; D is uncertain. Trimming removed 4 bases at V and 4 bases at J, with 8 bases between. Germline CDR1 and CDR2: SQVTM and ANQGSEA. This CDR3 has 11 amino acids. The CDR3 sequence: CSVGVGYEQYF. The DNA of the CDR3 is TGCAGCGTTGGGGTCGGGTACGAGCAGTACTTC.

The sample holds a few counts of this clone. The rearrangement links TRBV11-2 to TRBJ2-7; tentatively, D is TRBD1 (6 bases). Germline CDR1 is SGHAT and CDR2 is FQNNGV. The CDR3 has 12 amino acids. Trimming shortened V by 5 bases and J by 4 bases, and 9 bases separated the two germline ends. For the CDR3, the DNA is TGTGCCAGCAGCCAACAGGGTTACGAGCAGTACTTC. This gives the protein CASSQQGYEQYF.